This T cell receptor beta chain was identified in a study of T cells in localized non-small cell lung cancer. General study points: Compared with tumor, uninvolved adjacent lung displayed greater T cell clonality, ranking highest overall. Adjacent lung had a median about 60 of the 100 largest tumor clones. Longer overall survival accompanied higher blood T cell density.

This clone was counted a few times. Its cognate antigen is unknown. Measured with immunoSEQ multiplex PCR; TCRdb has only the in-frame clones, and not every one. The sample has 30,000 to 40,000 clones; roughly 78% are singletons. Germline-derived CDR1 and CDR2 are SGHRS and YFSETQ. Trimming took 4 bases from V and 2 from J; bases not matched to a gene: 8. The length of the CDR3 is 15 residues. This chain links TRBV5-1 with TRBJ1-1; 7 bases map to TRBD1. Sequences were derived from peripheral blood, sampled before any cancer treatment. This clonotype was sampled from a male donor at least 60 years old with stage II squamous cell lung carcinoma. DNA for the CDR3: TGCGCCAGCAGCCGGGGTGGGACAGCCAACACTGAAGCTTTCTTT. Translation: CASSRGGTANTEAFF. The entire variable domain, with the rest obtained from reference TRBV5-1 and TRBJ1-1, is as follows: KAGVTQTPRYLIKTRGQQVTLSCSPISGHRSVSWYQQTPGQGLQFLFEYFSETQRNKGNFPGRFSGRQFSNSRSEMNVSTLELGDSALYLCASSRGGTANTEAFFGQGTRLTVV.